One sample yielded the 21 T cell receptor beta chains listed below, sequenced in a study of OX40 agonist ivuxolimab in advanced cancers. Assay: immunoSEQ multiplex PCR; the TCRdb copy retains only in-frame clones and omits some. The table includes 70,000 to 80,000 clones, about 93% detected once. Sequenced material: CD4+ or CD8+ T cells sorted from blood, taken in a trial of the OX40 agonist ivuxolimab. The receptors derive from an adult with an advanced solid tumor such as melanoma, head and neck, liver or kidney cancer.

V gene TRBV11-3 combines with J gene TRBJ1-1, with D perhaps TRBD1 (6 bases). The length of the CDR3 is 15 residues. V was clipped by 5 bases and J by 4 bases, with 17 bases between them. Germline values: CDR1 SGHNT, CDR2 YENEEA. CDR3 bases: TGTGCCAGCAGCGCTTTGGGGGCGCCAGGCACTGAAGCTTTCTTT. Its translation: CASSALGAPGTEAFF.

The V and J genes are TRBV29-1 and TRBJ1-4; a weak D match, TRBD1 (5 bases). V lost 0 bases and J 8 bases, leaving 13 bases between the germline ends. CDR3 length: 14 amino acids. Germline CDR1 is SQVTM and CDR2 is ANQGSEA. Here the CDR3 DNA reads TGCAGCGTTGAAGAGGGACCCTCAGGGGAAAAACTGTTTTTT. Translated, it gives CSVEEGPSGEKLFF.

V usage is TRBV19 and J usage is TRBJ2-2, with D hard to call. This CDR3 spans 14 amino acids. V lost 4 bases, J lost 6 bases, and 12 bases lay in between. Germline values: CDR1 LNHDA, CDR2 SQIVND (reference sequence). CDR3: CASSTRHFPGELFF. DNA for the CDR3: TGTGCCAGTAGTACCCGACACTTTCCCGGGGAGCTGTTTTTT. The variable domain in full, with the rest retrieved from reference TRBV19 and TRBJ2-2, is DGGITQSPKYLFRKEGQNVTLSCEQNLNHDAMYWYRQDPGQGLRLIYYSQIVNDFQKGDIAEGYSVSREKKESFPLTVTSAQKNPTAFYLCASSTRHFPGELFFGEGSRLTVL.

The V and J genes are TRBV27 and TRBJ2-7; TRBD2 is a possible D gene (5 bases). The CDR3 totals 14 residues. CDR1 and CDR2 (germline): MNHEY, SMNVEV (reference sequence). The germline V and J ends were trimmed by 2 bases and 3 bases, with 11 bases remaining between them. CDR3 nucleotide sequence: TGTGCCAGCAGTTTACGGGAAGGTAGCTACGAGCAGTACTTC. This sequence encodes CASSLREGSYEQYF.

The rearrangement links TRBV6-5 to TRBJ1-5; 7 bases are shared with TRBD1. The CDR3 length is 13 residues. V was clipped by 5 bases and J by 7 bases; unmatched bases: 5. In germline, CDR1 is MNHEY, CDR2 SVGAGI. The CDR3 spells CASSVQGNQPQHF. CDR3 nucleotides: TGTGCCAGCAGTGTACAGGGGAACCAGCCCCAGCATTTT.

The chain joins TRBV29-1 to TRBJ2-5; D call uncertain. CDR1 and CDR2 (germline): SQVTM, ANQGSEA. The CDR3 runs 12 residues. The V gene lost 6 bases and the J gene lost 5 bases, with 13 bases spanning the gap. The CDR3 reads CSVGSDSETQYF. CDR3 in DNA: TGCAGCGTCGGCTCCGACTCGGAGACCCAGTACTTC.

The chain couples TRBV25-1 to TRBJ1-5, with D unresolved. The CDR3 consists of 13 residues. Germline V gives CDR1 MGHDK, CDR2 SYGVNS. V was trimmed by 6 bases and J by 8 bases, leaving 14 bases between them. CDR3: CASRRSATEPQHF. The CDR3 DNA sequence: TGTGCCAGCAGACGCTCGGCCACCGAGCCCCAGCATTTT.

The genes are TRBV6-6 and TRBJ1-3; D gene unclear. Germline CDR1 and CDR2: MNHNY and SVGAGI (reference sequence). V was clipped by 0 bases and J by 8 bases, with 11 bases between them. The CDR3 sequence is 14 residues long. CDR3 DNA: TGTGCCAGCAGTTACTCTCTGGTCGGAGACACCATATATTTT. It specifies CASSYSLVGDTIYF.

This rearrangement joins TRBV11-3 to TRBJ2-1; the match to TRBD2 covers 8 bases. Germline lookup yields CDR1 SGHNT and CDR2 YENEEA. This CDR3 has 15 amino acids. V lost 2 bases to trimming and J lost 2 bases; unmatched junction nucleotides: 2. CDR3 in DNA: TGTGCCAGCAGCTTAAAGACTAGCGCCTACAATGAGCAGTTCTTC. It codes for CASSLKTSAYNEQFF.

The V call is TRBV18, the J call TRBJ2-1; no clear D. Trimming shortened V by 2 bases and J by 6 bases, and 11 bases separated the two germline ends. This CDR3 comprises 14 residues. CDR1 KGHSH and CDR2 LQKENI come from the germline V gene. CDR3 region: CASSPSLDLNEQFF. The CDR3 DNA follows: TGTGCCAGCTCACCATCTCTGGACCTCAATGAGCAGTTCTTC.

The CDR3 spells CASSIPGSQHF. CDR3 DNA sequence: TGTGCCAGTAGTATCCCAGGGTCCCAGCATTTT. The V call is TRBV19, the J call TRBJ1-5, with D possibly being TRBD1 (5 bases). Germline CDR1 is LNHDA and CDR2 is SQIVND (reference sequence). V lost 3 bases and J lost 11, with 8 bases in between. The CDR3 sequence is 11 residues long.

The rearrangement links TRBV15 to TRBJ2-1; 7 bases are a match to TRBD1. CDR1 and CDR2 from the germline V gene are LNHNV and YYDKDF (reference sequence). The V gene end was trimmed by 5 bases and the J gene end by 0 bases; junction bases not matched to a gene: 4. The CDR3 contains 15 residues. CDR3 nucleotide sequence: TGTGCCACCAGCCGGACAGGTAGCTCCTACAATGAGCAGTTCTTC. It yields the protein CATSRTGSSYNEQFF. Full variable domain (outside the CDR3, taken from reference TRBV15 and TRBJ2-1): DAMVIQNPRYQVTQFGKPVTLSCSQTLNHNVMYWYQQKSSQAPKLLFHYYDKDFNNEADTPDNFQSRRPNTSFCFLDIRSPGLGDTAMYLCATSRTGSSYNEQFFGPGTRLTVL.

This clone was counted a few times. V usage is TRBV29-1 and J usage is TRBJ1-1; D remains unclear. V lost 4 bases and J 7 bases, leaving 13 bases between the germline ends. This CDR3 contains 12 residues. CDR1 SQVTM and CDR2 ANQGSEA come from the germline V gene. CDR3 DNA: TGCAGCGTTGTGGAGGACGTCGGTGAAGCTTTCTTT. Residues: CSVVEDVGEAFF. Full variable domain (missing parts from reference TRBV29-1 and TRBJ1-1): SAVISQKPSRDICQRGTSLTIQCQVDSQVTMMFWYRQQPGQSLTLIATANQGSEATYESGFVIDKFPISRPNLTFSTLTVSNMSPEDSSIYLCSVVEDVGEAFFGQGTRLTVV.

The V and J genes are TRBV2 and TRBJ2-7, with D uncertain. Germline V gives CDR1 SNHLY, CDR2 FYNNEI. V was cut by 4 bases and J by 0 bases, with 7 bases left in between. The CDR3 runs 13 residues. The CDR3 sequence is CASSVAGSYEQYF. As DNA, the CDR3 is TGTGCCAGCAGTGTCGCAGGCTCCTACGAGCAGTACTTC. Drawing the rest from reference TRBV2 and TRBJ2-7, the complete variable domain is EPEVTQTPSHQVTQMGQEVILRCVPISNHLYFYWYRQILGQKVEFLVSFYNNEISEKSEIFDDQFSVERPDGSNFTLKIRSTKLEDSAMYFCASSVAGSYEQYFGPGTRLTVT.

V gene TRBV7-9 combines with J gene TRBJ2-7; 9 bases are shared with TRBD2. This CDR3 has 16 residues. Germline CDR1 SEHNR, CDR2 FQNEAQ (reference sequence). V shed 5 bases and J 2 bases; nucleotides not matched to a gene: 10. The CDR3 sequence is CASSPTPAGGTYEQYF. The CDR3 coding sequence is TGTGCCAGCAGCCCGACTCCAGCGGGAGGTACCTACGAGCAGTACTTC.

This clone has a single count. This CDR3 reads CASSLVRLAGSSYNEQFF. DNA for the CDR3: TGTGCCAGCAGCTTGGTCCGGCTAGCGGGTAGCTCTTACAATGAGCAGTTCTTC. This sequence joins TRBV7-7 and TRBJ2-1, with TRBD2 identical over 8 bases. The CDR3 consists of 18 residues. Per the germline V gene, CDR1 is SSHAT and CDR2 is FNYEAQ (reference sequence). V shed 3 bases, J shed 4 bases, and the junction held 14 bases outside the gene matches.

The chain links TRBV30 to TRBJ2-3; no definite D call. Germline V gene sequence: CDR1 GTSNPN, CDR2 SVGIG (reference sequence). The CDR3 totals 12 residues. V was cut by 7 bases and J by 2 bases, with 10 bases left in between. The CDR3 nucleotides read TGTGCCTCTACCAAGAACACAGATACGCAGTATTTT. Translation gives CASTKNTDTQYF. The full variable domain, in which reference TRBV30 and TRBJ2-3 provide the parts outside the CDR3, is SQTIHQWPATLVQPVGSPLSLECTVEGTSNPNLYWYRQAAGRGLQLLFYSVGIGQISSEVPQNLSASRPQDRQFILSSKKLLLSDSGFYLCASTKNTDTQYFGPGTRLTVL.

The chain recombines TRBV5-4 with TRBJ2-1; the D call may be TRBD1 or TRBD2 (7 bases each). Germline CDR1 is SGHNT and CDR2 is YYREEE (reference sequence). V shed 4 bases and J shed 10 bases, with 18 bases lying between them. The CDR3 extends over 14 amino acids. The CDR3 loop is CASSPGGAAEEQFF. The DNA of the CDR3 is TGTGCCAGCAGCCCAGGGGGGGCAGCGGAAGAGCAGTTCTTC.

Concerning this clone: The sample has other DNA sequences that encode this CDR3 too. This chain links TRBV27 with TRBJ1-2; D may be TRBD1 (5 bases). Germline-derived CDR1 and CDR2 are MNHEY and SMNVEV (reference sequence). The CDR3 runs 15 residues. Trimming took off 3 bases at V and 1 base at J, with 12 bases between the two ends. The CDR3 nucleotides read TGTGCCAGCAGTTTGACAGCGGATATTAACTATGGCTACACCTTC. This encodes CASSLTADINYGYTF.

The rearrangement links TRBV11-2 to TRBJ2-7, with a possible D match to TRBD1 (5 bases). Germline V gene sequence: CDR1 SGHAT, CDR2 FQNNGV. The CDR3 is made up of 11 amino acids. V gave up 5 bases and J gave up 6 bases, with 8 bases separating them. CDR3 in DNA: TGTGCCAGCAGCGAACAGGTCGAGCAGTACTTC. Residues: CASSEQVEQYF.

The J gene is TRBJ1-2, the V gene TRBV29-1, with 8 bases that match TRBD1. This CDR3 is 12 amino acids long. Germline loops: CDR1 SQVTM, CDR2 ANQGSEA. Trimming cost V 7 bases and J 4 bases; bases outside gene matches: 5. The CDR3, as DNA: TGCAGCGGTGGGGGGACAGGCTATGGCTACACCTTC. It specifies CSGGGTGYGYTF.